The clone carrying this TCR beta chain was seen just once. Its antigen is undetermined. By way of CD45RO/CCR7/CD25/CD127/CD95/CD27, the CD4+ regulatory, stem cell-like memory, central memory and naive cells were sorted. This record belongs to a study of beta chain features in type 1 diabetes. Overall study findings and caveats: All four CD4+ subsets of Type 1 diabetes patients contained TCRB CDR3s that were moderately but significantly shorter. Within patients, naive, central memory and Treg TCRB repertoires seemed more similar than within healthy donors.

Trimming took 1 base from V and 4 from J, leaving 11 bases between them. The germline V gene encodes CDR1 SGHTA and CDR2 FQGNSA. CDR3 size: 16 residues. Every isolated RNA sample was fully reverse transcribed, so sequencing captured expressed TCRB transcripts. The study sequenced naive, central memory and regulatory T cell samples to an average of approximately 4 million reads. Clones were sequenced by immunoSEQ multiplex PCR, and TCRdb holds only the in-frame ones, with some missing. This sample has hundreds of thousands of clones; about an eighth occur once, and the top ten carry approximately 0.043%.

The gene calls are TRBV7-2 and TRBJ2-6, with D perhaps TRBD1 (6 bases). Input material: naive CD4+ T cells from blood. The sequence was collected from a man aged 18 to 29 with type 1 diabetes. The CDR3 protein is CASSLGDRSGANVLTF. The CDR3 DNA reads TGTGCCAGCAGCTTAGGAGACAGGTCCGGGGCCAACGTCCTGACTTTC. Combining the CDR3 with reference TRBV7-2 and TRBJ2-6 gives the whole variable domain GAGVSQSPSNKVTEKGKDVELRCDPISGHTALYWYRQSLGQGLEFLIYFQGNSAPDKSGLPSDRFSAERTGGSVSTLTIQRTQQEDSAVYLCASSLGDRSGANVLTFGAGSRLTVL.